This T cell receptor (beta chain) derives from a study of T cell responses to AZD1222 COVID-19 vaccine. General observations from the study: Spike-spanning, vaccine-associated CD4 TCRs were dominant at 160-218 and 743-854.

Germline CDR1 and CDR2: SQVTM and ANQGSEA. Germline trimming cut 4 bases from V and 3 bases from J; bases unmatched to any gene: 5. This CDR3 contains 14 residues. A note on this clone: Its antigen is as yet unknown.

Using immunoSEQ multiplex PCR, the repertoire was profiled, and TCRdb retains in-frame clones only, with some absent. In the table there are 100,000 to 150,000 clones, over 75% of which are singletons. Sequenced here: peripheral blood, sampled on day 0 of AZD1222 vaccination. The V and J genes are TRBV29-1 and TRBJ2-2; TRBD1 agrees at 7 bases. This TCR came from an adult in good health. The CDR3 DNA follows: TGCAGCGTTGGAGAGACAGGGTACACCGGGGAGCTGTTTTTT. Its translation: CSVGETGYTGELFF.